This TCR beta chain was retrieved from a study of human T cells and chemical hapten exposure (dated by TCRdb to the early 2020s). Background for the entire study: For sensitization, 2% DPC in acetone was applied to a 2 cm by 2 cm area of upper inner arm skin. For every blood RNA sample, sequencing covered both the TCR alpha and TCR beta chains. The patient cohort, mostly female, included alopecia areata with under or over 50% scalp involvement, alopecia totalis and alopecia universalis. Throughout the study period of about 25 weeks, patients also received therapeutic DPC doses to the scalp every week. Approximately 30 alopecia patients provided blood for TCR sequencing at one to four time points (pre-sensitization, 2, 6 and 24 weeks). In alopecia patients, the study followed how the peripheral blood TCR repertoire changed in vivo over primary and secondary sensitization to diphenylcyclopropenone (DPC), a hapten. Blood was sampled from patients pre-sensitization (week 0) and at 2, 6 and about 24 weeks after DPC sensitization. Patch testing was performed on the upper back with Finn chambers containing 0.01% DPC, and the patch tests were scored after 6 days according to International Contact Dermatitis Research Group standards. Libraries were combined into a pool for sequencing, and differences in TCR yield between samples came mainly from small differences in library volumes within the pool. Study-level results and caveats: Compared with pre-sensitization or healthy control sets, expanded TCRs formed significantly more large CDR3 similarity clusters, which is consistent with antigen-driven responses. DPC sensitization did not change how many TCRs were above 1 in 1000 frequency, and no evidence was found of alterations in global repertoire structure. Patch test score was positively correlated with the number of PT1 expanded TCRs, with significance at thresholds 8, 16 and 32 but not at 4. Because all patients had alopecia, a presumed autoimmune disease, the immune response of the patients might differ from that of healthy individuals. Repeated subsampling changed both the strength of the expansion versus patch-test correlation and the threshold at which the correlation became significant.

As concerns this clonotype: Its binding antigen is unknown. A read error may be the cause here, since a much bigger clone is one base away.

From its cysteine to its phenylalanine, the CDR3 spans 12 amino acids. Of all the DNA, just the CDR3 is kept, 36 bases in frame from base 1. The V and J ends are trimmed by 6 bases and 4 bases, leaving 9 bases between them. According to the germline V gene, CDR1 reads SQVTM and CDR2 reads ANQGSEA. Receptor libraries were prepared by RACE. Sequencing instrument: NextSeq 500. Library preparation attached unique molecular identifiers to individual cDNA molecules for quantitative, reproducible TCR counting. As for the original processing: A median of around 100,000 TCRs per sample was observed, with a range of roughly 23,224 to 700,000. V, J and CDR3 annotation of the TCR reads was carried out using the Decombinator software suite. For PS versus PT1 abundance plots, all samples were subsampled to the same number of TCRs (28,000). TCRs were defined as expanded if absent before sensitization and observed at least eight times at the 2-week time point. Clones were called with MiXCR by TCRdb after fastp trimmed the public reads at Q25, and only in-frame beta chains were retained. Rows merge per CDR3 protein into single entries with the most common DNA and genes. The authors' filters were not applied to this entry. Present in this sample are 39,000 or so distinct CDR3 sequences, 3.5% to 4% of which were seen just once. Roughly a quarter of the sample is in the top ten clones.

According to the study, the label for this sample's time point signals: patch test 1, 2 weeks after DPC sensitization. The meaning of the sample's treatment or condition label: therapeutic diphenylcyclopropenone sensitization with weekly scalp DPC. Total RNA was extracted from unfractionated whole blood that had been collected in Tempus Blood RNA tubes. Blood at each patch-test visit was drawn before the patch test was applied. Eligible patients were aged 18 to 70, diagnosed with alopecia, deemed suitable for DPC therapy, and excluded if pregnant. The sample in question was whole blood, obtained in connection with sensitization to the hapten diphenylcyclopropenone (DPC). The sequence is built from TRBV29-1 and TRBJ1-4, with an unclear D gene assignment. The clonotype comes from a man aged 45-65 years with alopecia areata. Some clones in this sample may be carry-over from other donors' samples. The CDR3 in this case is CSVDGGNEKLFF. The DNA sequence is TGCAGCGTGGATGGCGGTAATGAAAAACTGTTTTTT.